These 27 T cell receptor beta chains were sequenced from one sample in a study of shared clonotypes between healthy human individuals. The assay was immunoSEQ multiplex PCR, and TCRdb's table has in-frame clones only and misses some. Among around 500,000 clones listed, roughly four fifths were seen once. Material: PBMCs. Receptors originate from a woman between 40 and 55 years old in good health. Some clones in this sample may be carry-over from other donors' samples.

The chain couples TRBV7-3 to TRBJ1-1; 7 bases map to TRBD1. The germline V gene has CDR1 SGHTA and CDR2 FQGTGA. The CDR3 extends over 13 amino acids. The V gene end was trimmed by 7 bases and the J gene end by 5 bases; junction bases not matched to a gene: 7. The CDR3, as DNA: TGTGCCAGCAAAACAGGGGTTGGGACTGAAGCTTTCTTT. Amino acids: CASKTGVGTEAFF.

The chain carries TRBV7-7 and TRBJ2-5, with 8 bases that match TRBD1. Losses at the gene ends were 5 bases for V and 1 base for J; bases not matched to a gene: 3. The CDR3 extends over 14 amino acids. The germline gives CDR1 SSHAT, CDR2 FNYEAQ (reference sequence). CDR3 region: CASSKDRVQETQYF. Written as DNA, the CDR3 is TGTGCCAGCAGCAAGGACAGGGTCCAAGAGACCCAGTACTTC.

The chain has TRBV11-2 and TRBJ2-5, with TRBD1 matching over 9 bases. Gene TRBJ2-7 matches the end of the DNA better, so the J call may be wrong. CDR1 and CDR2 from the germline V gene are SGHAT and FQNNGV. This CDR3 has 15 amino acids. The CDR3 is CASSLGWTGDYEQYF. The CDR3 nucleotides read TGTGCCAGCAGCTTAGGCTGGACAGGGGACTACGAGCAGTACTTC.

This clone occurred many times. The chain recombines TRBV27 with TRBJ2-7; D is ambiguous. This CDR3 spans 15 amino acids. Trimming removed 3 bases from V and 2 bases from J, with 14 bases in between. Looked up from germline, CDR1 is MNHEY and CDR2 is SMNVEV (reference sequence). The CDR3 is CASSFLRYSPYEQYF. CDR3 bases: TGTGCCAGCAGTTTCCTCCGCTACTCACCCTACGAGCAGTACTTC.

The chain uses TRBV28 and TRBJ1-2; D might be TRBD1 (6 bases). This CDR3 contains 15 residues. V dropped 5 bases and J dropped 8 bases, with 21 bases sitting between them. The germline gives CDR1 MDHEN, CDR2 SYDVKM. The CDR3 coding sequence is TGTGCCAGCAGTCCGATAACAGGGATCTCTCGCGGCTACACCTTC. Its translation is CASSPITGISRGYTF.

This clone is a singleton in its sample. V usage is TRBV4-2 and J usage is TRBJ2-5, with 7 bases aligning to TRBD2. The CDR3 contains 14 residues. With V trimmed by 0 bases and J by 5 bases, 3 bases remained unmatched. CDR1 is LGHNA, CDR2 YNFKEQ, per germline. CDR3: CASSQEGGRETQYF. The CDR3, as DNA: TGTGCCAGCAGCCAAGAGGGAGGGAGGGAGACCCAGTACTTC.

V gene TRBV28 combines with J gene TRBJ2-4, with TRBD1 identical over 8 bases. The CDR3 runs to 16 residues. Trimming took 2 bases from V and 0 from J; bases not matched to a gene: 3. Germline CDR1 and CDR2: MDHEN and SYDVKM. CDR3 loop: CASSLTGGLAKNIQYF. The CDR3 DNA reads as TGTGCCAGCAGTTTAACAGGGGGGCTAGCCAAAAACATTCAGTACTTC.

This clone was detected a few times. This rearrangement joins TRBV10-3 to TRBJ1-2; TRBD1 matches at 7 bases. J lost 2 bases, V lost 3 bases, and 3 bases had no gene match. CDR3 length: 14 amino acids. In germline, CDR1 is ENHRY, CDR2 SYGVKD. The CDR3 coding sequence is TGTGCCATCAGTGAAACAGGGGAAAACTATGGCTACACCTTC. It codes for CAISETGENYGYTF.

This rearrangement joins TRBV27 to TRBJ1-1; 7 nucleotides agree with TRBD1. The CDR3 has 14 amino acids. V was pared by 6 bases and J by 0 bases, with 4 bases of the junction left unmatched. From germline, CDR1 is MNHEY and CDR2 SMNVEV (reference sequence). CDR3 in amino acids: CASSPGQMNTEAFF. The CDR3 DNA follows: TGTGCCAGCAGCCCGGGACAGATGAACACTGAAGCTTTCTTT.

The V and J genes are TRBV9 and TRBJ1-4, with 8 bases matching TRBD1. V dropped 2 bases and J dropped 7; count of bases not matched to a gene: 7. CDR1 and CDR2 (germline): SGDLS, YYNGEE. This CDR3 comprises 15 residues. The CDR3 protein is CASSVRTGLGEKLFF. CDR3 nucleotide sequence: TGTGCCAGCAGCGTCAGGACAGGGTTGGGTGAAAAACTGTTTTTT.

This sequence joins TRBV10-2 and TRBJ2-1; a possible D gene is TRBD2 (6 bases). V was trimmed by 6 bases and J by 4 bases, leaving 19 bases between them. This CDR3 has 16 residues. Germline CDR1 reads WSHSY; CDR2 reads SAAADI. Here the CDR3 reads CASSLQGIGTYNEQFF. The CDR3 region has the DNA TGCGCCAGCAGCCTCCAAGGCATCGGGACTTACAATGAGCAGTTCTTC.

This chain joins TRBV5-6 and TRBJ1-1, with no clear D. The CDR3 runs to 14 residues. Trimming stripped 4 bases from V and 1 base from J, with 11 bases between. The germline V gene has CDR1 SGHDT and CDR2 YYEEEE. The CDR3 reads CASSHGSGNTEAFF. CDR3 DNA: TGTGCCAGCAGCCACGGGAGTGGGAACACTGAAGCTTTCTTT.

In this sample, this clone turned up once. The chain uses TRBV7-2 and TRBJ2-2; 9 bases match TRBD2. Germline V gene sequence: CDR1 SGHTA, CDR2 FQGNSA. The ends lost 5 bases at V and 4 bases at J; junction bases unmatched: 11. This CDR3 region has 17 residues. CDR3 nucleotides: TGTGCCAGCAGCCAAAGGGCGGGAGGGCCCGGCACCGGGGAGCTGTTTTTT. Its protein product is CASSQRAGGPGTGELFF.

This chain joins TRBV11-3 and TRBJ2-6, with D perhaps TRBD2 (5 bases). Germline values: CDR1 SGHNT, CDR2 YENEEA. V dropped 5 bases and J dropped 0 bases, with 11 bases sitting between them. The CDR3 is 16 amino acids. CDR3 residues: CASSLGVGSGANVLTF. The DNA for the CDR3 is TGTGCCAGCAGCCTCGGGGTGGGCTCTGGGGCCAACGTCCTGACTTTC.

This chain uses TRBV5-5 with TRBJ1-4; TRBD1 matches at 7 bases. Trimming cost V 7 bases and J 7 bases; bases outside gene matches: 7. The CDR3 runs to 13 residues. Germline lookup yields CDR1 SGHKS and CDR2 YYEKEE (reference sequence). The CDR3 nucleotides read TGTGCCAGCGGGACAGCCGAAGGTGAAAAACTGTTTTTT. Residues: CASGTAEGEKLFF.

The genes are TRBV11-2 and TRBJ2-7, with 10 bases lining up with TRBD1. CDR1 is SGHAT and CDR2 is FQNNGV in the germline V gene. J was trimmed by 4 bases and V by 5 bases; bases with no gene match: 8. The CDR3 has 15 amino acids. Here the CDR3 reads CASSPGTGDIYEQYF. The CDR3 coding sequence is TGTGCCAGCAGCCCTGGGACAGGGGATATATACGAGCAGTACTTC.

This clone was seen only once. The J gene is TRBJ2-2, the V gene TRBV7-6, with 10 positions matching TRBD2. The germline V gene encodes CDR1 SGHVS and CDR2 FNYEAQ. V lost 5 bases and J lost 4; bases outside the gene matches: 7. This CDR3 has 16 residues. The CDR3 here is CASSPTSGHTTGELFF. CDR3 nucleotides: TGTGCCAGCAGCCCGACTAGCGGGCATACCACCGGGGAGCTGTTTTTT.

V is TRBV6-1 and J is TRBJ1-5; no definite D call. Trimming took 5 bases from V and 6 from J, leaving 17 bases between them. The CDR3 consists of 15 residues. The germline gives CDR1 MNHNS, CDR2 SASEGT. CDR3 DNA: TGTGCCAGCAGTCCCGTCTACTTAGTGGGTCAGCCCCAGCATTTT. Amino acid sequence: CASSPVYLVGQPQHF.

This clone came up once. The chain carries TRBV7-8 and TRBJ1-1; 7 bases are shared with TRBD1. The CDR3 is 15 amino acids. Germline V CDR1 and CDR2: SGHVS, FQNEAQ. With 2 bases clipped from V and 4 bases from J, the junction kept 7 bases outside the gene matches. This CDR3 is CASSLPTGVGTEAFF. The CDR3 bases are TGTGCCAGCAGCTTACCTACAGGGGTTGGCACTGAAGCTTTCTTT.

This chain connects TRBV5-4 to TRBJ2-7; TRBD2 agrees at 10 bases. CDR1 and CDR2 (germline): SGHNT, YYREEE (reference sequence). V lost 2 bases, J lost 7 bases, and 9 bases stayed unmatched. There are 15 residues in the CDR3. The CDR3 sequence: CASSLRKRGGSEQYF. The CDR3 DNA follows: TGTGCCAGCAGCTTACGTAAGCGGGGGGGTTCGGAGCAGTACTTC.

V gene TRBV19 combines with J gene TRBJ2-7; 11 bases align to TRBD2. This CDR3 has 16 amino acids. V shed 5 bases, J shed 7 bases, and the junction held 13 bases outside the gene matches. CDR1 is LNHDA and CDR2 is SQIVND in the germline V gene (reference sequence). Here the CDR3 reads CASSAPGLAATREQYF. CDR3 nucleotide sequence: TGTGCCAGTAGTGCCCCGGGACTAGCGGCTACACGGGAGCAGTACTTC.

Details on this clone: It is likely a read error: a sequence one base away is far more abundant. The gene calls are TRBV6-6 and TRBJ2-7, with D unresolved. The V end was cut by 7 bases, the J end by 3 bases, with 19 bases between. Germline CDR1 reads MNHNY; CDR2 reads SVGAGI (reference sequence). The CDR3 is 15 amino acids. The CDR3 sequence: CASTSPSGSLYEQYF. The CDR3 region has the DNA TGTGCCAGCACCTCTCCTTCCGGGTCACTCTACGAGCAGTACTTC.

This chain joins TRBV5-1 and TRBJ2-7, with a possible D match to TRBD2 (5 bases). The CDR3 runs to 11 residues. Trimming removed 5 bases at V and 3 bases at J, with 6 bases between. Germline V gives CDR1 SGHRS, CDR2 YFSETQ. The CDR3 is CASREDYEQYF. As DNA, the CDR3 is TGCGCCAGCAGGGAGGACTACGAGCAGTACTTC.

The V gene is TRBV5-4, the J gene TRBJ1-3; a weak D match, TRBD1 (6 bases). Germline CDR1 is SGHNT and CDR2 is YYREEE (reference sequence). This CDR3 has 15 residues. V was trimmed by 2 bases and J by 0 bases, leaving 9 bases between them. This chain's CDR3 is CASSFGQSSGNTIYF. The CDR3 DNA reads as TGTGCCAGCAGCTTCGGACAGAGCTCTGGAAACACCATATATTTT.

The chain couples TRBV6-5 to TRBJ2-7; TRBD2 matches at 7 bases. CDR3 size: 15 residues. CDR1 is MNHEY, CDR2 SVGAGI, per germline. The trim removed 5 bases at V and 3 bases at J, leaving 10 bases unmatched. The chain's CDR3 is CASSKTPGGNYEQYF. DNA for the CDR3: TGTGCCAGCAGTAAAACCCCGGGGGGAAACTACGAGCAGTACTTC.

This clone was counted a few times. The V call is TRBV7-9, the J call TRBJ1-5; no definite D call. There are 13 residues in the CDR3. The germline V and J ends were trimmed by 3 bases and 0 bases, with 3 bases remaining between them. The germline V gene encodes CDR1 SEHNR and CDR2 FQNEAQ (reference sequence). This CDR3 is CASSFSSNQPQHF. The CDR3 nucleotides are TGTGCCAGCAGCTTTAGTAGCAATCAGCCCCAGCATTTT. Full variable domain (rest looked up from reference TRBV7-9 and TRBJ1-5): DTGVSQNPRHKITKRGQNVTFRCDPISEHNRLYWYRQTLGQGPEFLTYFQNEAQLEKSRLLSDRFSAERPKGSFSTLEIQRTEQGDSAMYLCASSFSSNQPQHFGDGTRLSIL.

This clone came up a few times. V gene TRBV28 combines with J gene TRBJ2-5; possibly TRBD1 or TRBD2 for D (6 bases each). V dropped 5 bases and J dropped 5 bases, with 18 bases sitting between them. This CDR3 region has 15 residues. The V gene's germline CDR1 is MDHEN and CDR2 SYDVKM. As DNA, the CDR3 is TGTGCCAGCAGTCGAAGGGGGGTAAACGCGGAGACCCAGTACTTC. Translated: CASSRRGVNAETQYF.